This T cell receptor beta chain is drawn from a study of T cell clonality in common variable immunodeficiency. Assay used: immunoSEQ multiplex PCR; TCRdb lists only in-frame clones, some missing. The repertoire shows about 74,000 clones, none seen only once; the top ten take approximately 0.81%. This clone was seen ten or more times. This clonotype was sampled from a person aged 18 to 75 in good health. Material: peripheral blood mononuclear cells.

Here the CDR3 reads CASSEQSTDSRNYGYTF. CDR3 DNA (partial): TGTGCCAGCAGCGAGCAATCAACGGACAGTCGGAACTATGGC. The rearrangement joins TRBV9 to TRBJ1-2, with D perhaps matching TRBD1 (6 bases). The CDR3 extends 3 residues past the end of the read, so its final part is completed from the germline J gene. Looked up from germline, CDR1 is SGDLS and CDR2 is YYNGEE. V lost 3 bases and J lost 2, with 20 bases in between. The CDR3 spans 17 residues.